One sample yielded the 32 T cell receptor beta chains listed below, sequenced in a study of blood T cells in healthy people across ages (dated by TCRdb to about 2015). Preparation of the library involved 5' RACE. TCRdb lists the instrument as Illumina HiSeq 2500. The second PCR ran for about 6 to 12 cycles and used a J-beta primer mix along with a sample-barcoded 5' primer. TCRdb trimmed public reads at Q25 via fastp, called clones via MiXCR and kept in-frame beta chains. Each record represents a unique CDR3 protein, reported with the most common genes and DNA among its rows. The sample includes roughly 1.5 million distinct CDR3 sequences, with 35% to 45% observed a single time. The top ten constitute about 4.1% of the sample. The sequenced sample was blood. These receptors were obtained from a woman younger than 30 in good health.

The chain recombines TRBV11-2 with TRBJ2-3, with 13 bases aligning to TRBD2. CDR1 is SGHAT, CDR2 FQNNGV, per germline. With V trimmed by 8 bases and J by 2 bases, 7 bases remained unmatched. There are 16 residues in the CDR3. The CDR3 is CASSMGLAGNTDTQYF. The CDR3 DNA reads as TGTGCCAGCTCAATGGGACTAGCGGGGAACACAGATACGCAGTATTTT.

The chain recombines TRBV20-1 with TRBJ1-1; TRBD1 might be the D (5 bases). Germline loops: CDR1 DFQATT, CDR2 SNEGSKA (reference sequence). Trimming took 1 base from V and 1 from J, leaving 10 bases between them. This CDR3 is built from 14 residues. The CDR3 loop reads CSARAGGANTEAFF. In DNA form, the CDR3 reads TGCAGTGCTAGAGCTGGGGGTGCGAACACTGAAGCTTTCTTT.

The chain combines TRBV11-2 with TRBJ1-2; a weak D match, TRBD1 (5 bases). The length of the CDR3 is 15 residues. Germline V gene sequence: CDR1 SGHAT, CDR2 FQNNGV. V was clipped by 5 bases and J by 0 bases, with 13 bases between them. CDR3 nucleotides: TGTGCCAGCAGCGTCACCAGGGTTACTAACTATGGCTACACCTTC. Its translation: CASSVTRVTNYGYTF. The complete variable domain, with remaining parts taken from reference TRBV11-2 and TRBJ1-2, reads EAGVAQSPRYKIIEKRQSVAFWCNPISGHATLYWYQQILGQGPKLLIQFQNNGVVDDSQLPKDRFSAERLKGVDSTLKIQPAKLEDSAVYLCASSVTRVTNYGYTFGSGTRLTVV.

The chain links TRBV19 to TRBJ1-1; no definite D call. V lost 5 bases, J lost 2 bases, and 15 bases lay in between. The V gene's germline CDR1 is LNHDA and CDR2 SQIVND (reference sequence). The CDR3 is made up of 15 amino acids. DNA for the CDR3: TGTGCCAGTAGTCTCCTTGGCTCGACTAACACTGAAGCTTTCTTT. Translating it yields CASSLLGSTNTEAFF.

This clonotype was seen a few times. The CDR3 coding sequence is TGTGCCAGCAGTGCCCGCCCAGGGGGCGGCTATGGCTACACCTTC. This gives the protein CASSARPGGGYGYTF. V is TRBV27 and J is TRBJ1-2, with TRBD1 matching over 8 bases. The trim removed 5 bases at V and 4 bases at J, leaving 9 bases unmatched. CDR3 length: 15 amino acids. The V gene's germline CDR1 is MNHEY and CDR2 SMNVEV (reference sequence).

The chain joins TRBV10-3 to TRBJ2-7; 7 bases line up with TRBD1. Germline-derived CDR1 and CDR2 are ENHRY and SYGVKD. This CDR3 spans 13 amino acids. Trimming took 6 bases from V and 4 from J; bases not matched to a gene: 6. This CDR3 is CAIRLPGGYEQYF. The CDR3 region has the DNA TGTGCCATCAGGTTACCAGGGGGATACGAGCAGTACTTC.

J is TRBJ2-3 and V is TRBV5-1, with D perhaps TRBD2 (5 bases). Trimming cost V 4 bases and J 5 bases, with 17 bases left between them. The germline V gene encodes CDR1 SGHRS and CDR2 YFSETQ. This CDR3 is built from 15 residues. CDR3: CASSQNPLGGDTQYF. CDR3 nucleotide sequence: TGCGCCAGCAGCCAAAATCCCCTAGGAGGAGATACGCAGTATTTT.

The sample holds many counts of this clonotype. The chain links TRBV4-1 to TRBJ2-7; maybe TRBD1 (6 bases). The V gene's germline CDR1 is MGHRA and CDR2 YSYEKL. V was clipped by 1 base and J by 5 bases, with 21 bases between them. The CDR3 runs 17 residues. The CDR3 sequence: CASSQVYPPQGIHEQYF. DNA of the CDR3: TGCGCCAGCAGCCAAGTCTATCCCCCACAGGGAATCCACGAGCAGTACTTC.

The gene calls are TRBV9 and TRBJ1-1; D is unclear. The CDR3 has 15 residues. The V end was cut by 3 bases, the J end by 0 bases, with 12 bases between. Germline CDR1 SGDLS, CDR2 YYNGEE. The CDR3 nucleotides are TGTGCCAGCAGCGCAGATGGTTGGGTGAACACTGAAGCTTTCTTT. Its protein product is CASSADGWVNTEAFF.

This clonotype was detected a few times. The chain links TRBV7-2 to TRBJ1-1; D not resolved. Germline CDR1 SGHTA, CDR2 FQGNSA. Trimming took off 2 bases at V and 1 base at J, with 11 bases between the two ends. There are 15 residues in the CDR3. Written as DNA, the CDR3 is TGTGCCAGCAGCTTATTCGGACCACGGAACACTGAAGCTTTCTTT. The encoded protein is CASSLFGPRNTEAFF.

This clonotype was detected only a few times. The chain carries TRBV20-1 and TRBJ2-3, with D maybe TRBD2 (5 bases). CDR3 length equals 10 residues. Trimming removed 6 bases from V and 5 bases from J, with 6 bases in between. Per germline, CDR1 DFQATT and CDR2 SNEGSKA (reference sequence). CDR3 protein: CSAEGDTQYF. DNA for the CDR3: TGCAGTGCAGAGGGAGATACGCAGTATTTT.

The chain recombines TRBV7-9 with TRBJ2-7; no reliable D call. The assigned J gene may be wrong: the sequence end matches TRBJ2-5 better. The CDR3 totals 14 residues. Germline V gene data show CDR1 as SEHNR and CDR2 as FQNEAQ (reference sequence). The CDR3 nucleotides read TGTGCCAGCATGGCCCCAGGTTCGGTGGAGACCCAGTACTTC. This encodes CASMAPGSVETQYF.

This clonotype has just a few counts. CDR3 in amino acids: CSARDARHSGANVLTF. The CDR3 nucleotides are TGCAGTGCTAGAGATGCAAGACACTCTGGGGCCAACGTCCTGACTTTC. V usage is TRBV20-1 and J usage is TRBJ2-6, with D unclear. The V gene's germline CDR1 is DFQATT and CDR2 SNEGSKA (reference sequence). The CDR3 length is 16 residues. Deletions cut 0 bases from V and 0 bases from J, with 9 bases between.

Here the CDR3 DNA reads TGTGCCAGCAGCAAAGGGCCGCTAGCGGAAGCATACAATGAGCAGTTCTTC. This gives the protein CASSKGPLAEAYNEQFF. This sequence joins TRBV21-1 and TRBJ2-1; TRBD2 reflects the table's D call only, with no check against the DNA. TRBV21-1 is a pseudogene segment. The CDR3 is 17 residues long.

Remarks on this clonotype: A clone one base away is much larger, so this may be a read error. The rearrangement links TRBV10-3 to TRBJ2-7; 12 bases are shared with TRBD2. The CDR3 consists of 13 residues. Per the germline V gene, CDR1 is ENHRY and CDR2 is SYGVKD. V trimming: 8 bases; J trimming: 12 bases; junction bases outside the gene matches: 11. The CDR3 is CAIGLAGQETRYF. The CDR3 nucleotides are TGTGCCATCGGACTAGCGGGGCAAGAGACCCGGTACTTC.

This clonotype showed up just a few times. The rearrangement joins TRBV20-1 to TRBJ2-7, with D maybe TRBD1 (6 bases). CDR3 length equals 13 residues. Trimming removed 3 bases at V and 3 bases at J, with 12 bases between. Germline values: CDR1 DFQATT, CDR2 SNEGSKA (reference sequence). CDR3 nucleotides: TGCAGTGCTAGGGATTTACAGGGCTACGAGCAGTACTTC. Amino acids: CSARDLQGYEQYF.

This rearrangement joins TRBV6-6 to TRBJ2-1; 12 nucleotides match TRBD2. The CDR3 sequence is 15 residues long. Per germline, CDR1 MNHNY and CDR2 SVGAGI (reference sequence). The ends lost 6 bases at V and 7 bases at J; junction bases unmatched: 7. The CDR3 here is CASSITSGGPNEQFF. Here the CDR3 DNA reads TGTGCCAGCAGCATAACTAGCGGGGGGCCAAATGAGCAGTTCTTC.

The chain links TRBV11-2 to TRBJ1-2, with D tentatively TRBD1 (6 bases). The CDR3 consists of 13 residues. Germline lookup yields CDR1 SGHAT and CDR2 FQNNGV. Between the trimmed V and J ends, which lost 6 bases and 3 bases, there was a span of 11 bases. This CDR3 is CASRSGQYYGYTF. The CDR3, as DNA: TGTGCCAGCAGATCTGGACAGTACTATGGCTACACCTTC.

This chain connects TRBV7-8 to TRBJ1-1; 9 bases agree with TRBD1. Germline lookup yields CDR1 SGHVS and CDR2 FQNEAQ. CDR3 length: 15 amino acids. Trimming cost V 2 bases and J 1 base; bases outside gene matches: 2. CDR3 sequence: CASSLTGGWNTEAFF. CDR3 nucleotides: TGTGCCAGCAGCTTAACAGGGGGCTGGAACACTGAAGCTTTCTTT.

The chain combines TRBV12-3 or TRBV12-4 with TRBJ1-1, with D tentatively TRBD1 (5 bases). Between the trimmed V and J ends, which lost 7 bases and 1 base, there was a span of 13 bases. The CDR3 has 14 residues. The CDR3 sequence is CASTPGGSNTEAFF. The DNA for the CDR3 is TGTGCCAGCACCCCGGGGGGATCGAACACTGAAGCTTTCTTT.

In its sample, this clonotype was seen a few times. In DNA form, the CDR3 reads TGTGCCAGCAGCTTAGCGATCGAGGGGTGGAGCACAGATACGCAGTATTTT. The encoded protein is CASSLAIEGWSTDTQYF. The V gene is TRBV7-9, the J gene TRBJ2-3; either TRBD1 or TRBD2 may fit D (5 bases each). The germline V and J ends were trimmed by 0 bases and 0 bases, with 13 bases remaining between them. This CDR3 is built from 17 residues. The germline CDR1 and CDR2 sequences are SEHNR and FQNEAQ (reference sequence).

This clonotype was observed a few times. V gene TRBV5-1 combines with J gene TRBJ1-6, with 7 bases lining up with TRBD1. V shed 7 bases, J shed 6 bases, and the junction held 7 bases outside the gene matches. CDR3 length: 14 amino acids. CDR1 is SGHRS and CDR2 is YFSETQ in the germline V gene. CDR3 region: CASQPGQINSPLHF. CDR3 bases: TGCGCCAGCCAACCGGGACAGATTAATTCACCCCTCCACTTT. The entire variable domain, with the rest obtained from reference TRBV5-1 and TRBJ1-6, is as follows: KAGVTQTPRYLIKTRGQQVTLSCSPISGHRSVSWYQQTPGQGLQFLFEYFSETQRNKGNFPGRFSGRQFSNSRSEMNVSTLELGDSALYLCASQPGQINSPLHFGNGTRLTVT.

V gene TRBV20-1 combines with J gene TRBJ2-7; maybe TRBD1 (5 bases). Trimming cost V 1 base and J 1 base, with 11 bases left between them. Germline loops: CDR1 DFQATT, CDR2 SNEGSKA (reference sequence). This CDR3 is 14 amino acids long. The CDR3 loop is CSARARTSSYEQYF. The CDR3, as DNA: TGCAGTGCTAGAGCGCGGACATCATCCTACGAGCAGTACTTC.

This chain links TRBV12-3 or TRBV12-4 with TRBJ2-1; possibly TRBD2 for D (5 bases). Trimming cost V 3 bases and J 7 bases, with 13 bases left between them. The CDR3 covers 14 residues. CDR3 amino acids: CASSFGLYGNEQFF. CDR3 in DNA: TGTGCCAGCAGTTTCGGACTGTATGGAAATGAGCAGTTCTTC.

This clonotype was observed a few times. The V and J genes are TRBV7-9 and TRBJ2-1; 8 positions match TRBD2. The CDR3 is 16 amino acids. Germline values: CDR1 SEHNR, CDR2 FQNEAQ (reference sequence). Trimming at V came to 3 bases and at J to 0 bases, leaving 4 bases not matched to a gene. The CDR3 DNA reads TGTGCCAGCAGCTTTGTGGGACTAGGCTCCTACAATGAGCAGTTCTTC. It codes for CASSFVGLGSYNEQFF.

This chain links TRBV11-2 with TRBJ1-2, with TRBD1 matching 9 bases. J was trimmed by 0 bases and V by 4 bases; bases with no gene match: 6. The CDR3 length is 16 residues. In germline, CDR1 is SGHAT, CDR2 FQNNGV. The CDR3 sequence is CASSSYRGLANYGYTF. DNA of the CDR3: TGTGCCAGCAGCTCGTACAGGGGGCTCGCTAACTATGGCTACACCTTC.

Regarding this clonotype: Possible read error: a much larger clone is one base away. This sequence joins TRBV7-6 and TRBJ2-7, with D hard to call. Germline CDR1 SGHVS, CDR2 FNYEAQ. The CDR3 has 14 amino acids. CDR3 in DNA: TGTGTCAGCAGCTTAGACCCGAGCTCCTACGAGCAGTACTTC. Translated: CVSSLDPSSYEQYF.

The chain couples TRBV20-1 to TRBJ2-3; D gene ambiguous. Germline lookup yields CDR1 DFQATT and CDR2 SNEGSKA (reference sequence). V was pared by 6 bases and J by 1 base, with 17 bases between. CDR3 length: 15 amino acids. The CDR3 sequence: CSAMDVARGTDTQYF. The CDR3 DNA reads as TGCAGTGCCATGGACGTCGCCCGAGGCACAGATACGCAGTATTTT.

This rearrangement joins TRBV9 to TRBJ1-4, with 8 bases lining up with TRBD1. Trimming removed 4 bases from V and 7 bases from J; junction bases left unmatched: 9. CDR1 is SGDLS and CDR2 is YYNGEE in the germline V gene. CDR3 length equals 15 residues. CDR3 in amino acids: CASSPDRGMTEKLFF. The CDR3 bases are TGTGCCAGCAGCCCAGACAGGGGAATGACTGAAAAACTGTTTTTT.

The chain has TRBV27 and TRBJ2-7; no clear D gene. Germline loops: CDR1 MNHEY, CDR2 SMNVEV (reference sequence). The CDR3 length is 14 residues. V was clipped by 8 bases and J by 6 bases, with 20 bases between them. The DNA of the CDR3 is TGTGCCAGCGCTCCTATGTCAGGTAGCCGCGAGCAGTACTTC. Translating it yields CASAPMSGSREQYF.

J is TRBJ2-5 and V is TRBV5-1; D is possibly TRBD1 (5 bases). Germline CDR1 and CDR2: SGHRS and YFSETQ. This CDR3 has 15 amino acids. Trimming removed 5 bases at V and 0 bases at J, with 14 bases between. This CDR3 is CASSPQGTYQETQYF. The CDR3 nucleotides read TGCGCCAGCAGTCCGCAGGGAACGTACCAAGAGACCCAGTACTTC.

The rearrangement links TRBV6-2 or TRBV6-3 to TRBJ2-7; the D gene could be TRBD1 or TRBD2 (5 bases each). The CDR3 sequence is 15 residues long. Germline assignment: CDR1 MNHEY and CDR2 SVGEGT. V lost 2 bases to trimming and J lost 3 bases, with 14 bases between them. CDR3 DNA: TGTGCCAGCAGTTACAGTAGAGGGGCGGACTACGAGCAGTACTTC. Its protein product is CASSYSRGADYEQYF.